The 11 T cell receptor beta chains presented below share a single source sample, sequenced in a study of graft-versus-host responses after intestinal transplantation (TCRdb year 2021). The method behind the library was the immunoSEQ multiplex PCR assay. The table comes from immuneACCESS by way of TCRdb, which keeps in-frame sequences with V and J called. Part of the clones is missing from these tables; in studies checked, under half for an unresolved V gene and the rest for unknown reasons. The sample table shows under 150,000 clones, and roughly nine tenths are seen once. The top ten constitute roughly 0.17% of the sample. What the time point label conveys for this sample: cells obtained before transplantation from donor or recipient. For these receptors, no antigen is known. The sample was unstimulated CD4+ T cells sorted from spleen or lymph node cells, taken before intestinal transplant. These receptors originate from a human donor who received an intestinal transplant.

The CDR3 is CASSEDRESGYTF. In DNA form, the CDR3 reads TGTGCCAGCAGTGAAGACAGGGAGAGTGGCTACACCTTC. The chain links TRBV2 to TRBJ1-2; possibly TRBD1 for D (6 bases). The germline CDR1 and CDR2 sequences are SNHLY and FYNNEI. CDR3 length: 13 residues. V dropped 1 base and J dropped 7 bases, with 10 bases sitting between them.

The rearrangement joins TRBV5-4 to TRBJ2-5, with D uncertain. Between the trimmed V and J ends, which lost 1 base and 5 bases, there was a span of 12 bases. This CDR3 region has 14 residues. Germline V gene lookup returns CDR1 SGHNT and CDR2 YYREEE (reference sequence). In DNA form, the CDR3 reads TGTGCCAGCAGCTTGTTCACGCGCCCTGAGACCCAGTACTTC. Translating it yields CASSLFTRPETQYF.

The J gene is TRBJ1-5, the V gene TRBV5-6; D gene uncertain. Trimming took off 4 bases at V and 8 bases at J, with 22 bases between the two ends. Germline V gene sequence: CDR1 SGHDT, CDR2 YYEEEE. The CDR3 has 16 residues. This CDR3 reads CASSTLGPAGGEPQHF. CDR3 DNA sequence: TGTGCCAGCAGCACCCTCGGCCCGGCGGGAGGAGAGCCCCAGCATTTT. The full variable domain, with the rest looked up from reference TRBV5-6 and TRBJ1-5, is DAGVTQSPTHLIKTRGQQVTLRCSPKSGHDTVSWYQQALGQGPQFIFQYYEEEERQRGNFPDRFSGHQFPNYSSELNVNALLLGDSALYLCASSTLGPAGGEPQHFGDGTRLSIL.

The chain employs TRBV10-3 and TRBJ2-7; possible D gene TRBD2, 5 bases. Germline V gene data show CDR1 as ENHRY and CDR2 as SYGVKD. The V end was cut by 4 bases, the J end by 2 bases, with 9 bases between. This CDR3 has 13 residues. The CDR3 sequence is CAISGGSAYEQYF. The CDR3 DNA follows: TGTGCCATCAGTGGAGGGAGCGCCTACGAGCAGTACTTC.

The chain employs TRBV6-1 and TRBJ2-3; tentative D call: TRBD1 (5 bases). Germline CDR1 is MNHNS and CDR2 is SASEGT. The CDR3 runs 13 residues. The ends were cut back, 7 bases at V and 3 bases at J, with 11 bases in the middle. CDR3 amino acids: CASKHSGTDTQYF. CDR3 nucleotide sequence: TGTGCCAGCAAGCATTCAGGGACAGATACGCAGTATTTT.

This sequence joins TRBV7-9 and TRBJ1-4; unclear D gene. Trimming shortened V by 6 bases and J by 6 bases, and 5 bases separated the two germline ends. Germline V gene lookup returns CDR1 SEHNR and CDR2 FQNEAQ (reference sequence). This CDR3 is built from 11 residues. The CDR3 DNA reads TGTGCCAGCAGGACCGATGAAAAACTGTTTTTT. This codes for CASRTDEKLFF.

This clone appeared a single time. The V gene is TRBV7-9, the J gene TRBJ2-3; no clear D gene. This CDR3 spans 17 amino acids. CDR1 SEHNR and CDR2 FQNEAQ come from the germline V gene (reference sequence). Trimming stripped 2 bases from V and 2 bases from J, with 17 bases between. CDR3 nucleotides: TGTGCCAGCAGCTTAACCAGAGATAGGCCTTCCACAGATACGCAGTATTTT. It specifies CASSLTRDRPSTDTQYF.

The chain uses TRBV6-5 and TRBJ1-1, with D uncertain. Germline CDR1 is MNHEY and CDR2 is SVGAGI. The CDR3 extends over 13 amino acids. Trimming cost V 5 bases and J 0 bases, with 7 bases left between them. The chain's CDR3 is CASSTQMNTEAFF. The CDR3 DNA reads as TGTGCCAGCAGTACTCAGATGAACACTGAAGCTTTCTTT.

The CDR3: CASSLGGDRGYNEQFF. The DNA of the CDR3 is TGTGCCAGCAGCCTCGGGGGGGACAGGGGGTACAATGAGCAGTTCTTC. The chain links TRBV11-3 to TRBJ2-1, with 11 nucleotides matching TRBD1. The germline CDR1 and CDR2 sequences are SGHNT and YENEEA. V dropped 5 bases and J dropped 4; count of bases not matched to a gene: 7. This CDR3 has 16 amino acids.

The gene calls are TRBV4-2 and TRBJ1-2; D might be TRBD1 (5 bases). In germline, CDR1 is LGHNA, CDR2 YNFKEQ. The CDR3 covers 15 residues. Trimming stripped 4 bases from V and 4 bases from J, with 16 bases between. CDR3 region: CASSPRTGTRYGYTF. Written as DNA, the CDR3 is TGTGCCAGCAGCCCAAGAACAGGCACCCGCTATGGCTACACCTTC.

The V gene is TRBV21-1, the J gene TRBJ2-7; the listed D gene, TRBD1, was not tested against the DNA. TRBV21-1 is assigned pseudogene status. The CDR3 runs to 14 residues. In DNA, the CDR3 is TGTGCCAGCCTACGGGGCAGGGGGGCGTACGAGCAGTACTTC. Amino acids: CASLRGRGAYEQYF.